Below, one TCR beta chain is given with its context. The antigen is not known. A sample-barcoded 5' primer and a J-beta primer mix were used in a second PCR of about 7 to 12 cycles. Every cDNA molecule bore a tag from a template-switch adaptor containing 12 random nucleotides. TCRdb itself ran the 5' RACE reads through MiXCR, one entry per CDR3 protein. The table includes just over 1 million distinct CDR3 sequences, around 43% detected once. These data originate in a study of blood T cells in healthy people across ages. Overall study findings and caveats: Higher diversity and more naive CD4+ cells were features of long-lived donors, compared to aged donors.

Per germline, CDR1 DFQATT and CDR2 SNEGSKA (reference sequence). Trimming stripped 3 bases from V and 5 bases from J, with 11 bases between. The CDR3 length is 12 residues. The chain recombines TRBV20-1 with TRBJ2-7, with D tentatively TRBD2 (6 bases). The sequencing input was blood. The clonotype originates from a woman aged 55-69 years in good health. CDR3 in amino acids: CSARRERDEQYF. In DNA, the CDR3 is TGCAGTGCTAGGCGGGAAAGAGACGAGCAGTACTTC.